The clone carrying this TCR beta chain was recorded a few times. Its target is unknown. This entry is derived from a study of cytomegalovirus exposure and HLA in healthy donors. Findings of the study overall: Several top significant clusters appeared, in a later analysis, to be linked to common viral pathogens.

The length of the CDR3 is 16 residues. Trimming took 2 bases from V and 2 from J; bases not matched to a gene: 8. Per the germline V gene, CDR1 is MNHEY and CDR2 is SVGAGI. A multiplex PCR was run with 60 Vbeta primers and 13 Jbeta primers. Sequencing was performed with immunoSEQ multiplex PCR; in TCRdb, only in-frame clones are kept and a portion is missing. The table records some 130,000 clones, approximately 60% of them present only once. The chain recombines TRBV6-5 with TRBJ2-7; 8 bases line up with TRBD2. The sample was PBMCs. The receptor's source is a human donor in good health. The CDR3 protein is CASSYASRGVPYEQYF. CDR3 sequence (DNA): TGTGCCAGCAGTTACGCGTCGCGGGGGGTTCCCTACGAGCAGTACTTC.